A single sample is the source of the 30 T cell receptor beta chains below, sequenced in a study of memory B cells and T cells in multiple sclerosis (dated by TCRdb to about 2018). After CFSE-labeled PBMCs were cultured without a stimulus, the autoproliferating (CFSEdim) and non-proliferating (CFSEhi) T cell fractions were sequenced separately. A total of some 5x10^7 CFSE-labeled PBMCs were cultured for 7 to 8 days without stimulus, and replicate wells were then pooled. Their cognate antigens are unknown. Library preparation was by the immunoSEQ multiplex PCR assay. TCRdb provides this immuneACCESS table in a form limited to in-frame rearrangements. Some clones are lacking; in checked studies, under half of them reflect an unresolved V gene, and why the rest are absent is not known. The sample profile shows over 35,000 clones; around 80% of them were found once. The ten largest make up around 1.1% of the sample.

The sequencing sample was made of PBMCs from blood kept in culture. These receptors all stem from a human donor with multiple sclerosis.

DNA for the CDR3: TGTGCCAGCAGCTTAGTGGCGGGACAGACCTACGAGCAGTACTTC. This encodes CASSLVAGQTYEQYF. J is TRBJ2-7 and V is TRBV11-2; possibly TRBD1 for D (7 bases). V lost 1 base and J 2 bases, leaving 12 bases between the germline ends. Germline V gives CDR1 SGHAT, CDR2 FQNNGV. The CDR3 contains 15 residues. Based on the CDR3 plus reference TRBV11-2 and TRBJ2-7, the full variable domain is EAGVAQSPRYKIIEKRQSVAFWCNPISGHATLYWYQQILGQGPKLLIQFQNNGVVDDSQLPKDRFSAERLKGVDSTLKIQPAKLEDSAVYLCASSLVAGQTYEQYFGPGTRLTVT.

This clone was seen once. The V gene is TRBV4-1, the J gene TRBJ2-7; 16 bases line up with TRBD2. J lost 5 bases, V lost 0 bases, and 10 bases had no gene match. Per germline, CDR1 MGHRA and CDR2 YSYEKL. The CDR3 has 19 amino acids. CDR3 DNA sequence: TGCGCCAGCAGCCAAGACAGTCCCGGGACTAGCGGGGGGGGAAACGAGCAGTACTTC. Residues: CASSQDSPGTSGGGNEQYF.

A word on this clone: This CDR3 is also generated by other DNA sequences in the sample. The genes are TRBV30 and TRBJ1-2; 9 nucleotides align to TRBD1. J lost 8 bases, V lost 3 bases, and 10 bases had no gene match. The CDR3 has 14 residues. Germline values: CDR1 GTSNPN, CDR2 SVGIG (reference sequence). The CDR3 DNA sequence: TGTGCCTGGAGCGTACAGGGGGCGGGCGGGGGCTACACCTTC. Encoded protein: CAWSVQGAGGGYTF.

The chain uses TRBV5-1 and TRBJ2-7; 9 bases align to TRBD2. Germline lookup yields CDR1 SGHRS and CDR2 YFSETQ. Trimming took 0 bases from V and 4 from J; bases not matched to a gene: 17. The CDR3 runs 19 residues. This CDR3 is CASSLGVVEGSGGPYEQYF. The CDR3 bases are TGCGCCAGCAGCTTGGGGGTCGTGGAGGGTAGCGGGGGACCGTACGAGCAGTACTTC. The entire variable domain, with the rest obtained from reference TRBV5-1 and TRBJ2-7, is as follows: KAGVTQTPRYLIKTRGQQVTLSCSPISGHRSVSWYQQTPGQGLQFLFEYFSETQRNKGNFPGRFSGRQFSNSRSEMNVSTLELGDSALYLCASSLGVVEGSGGPYEQYFGPGTRLTVT.

The chain joins TRBV7-7 to TRBJ2-5; possibly TRBD1 for D (6 bases). Germline CDR1 reads SSHAT; CDR2 reads FNYEAQ (reference sequence). The V gene lost 1 base and the J gene lost 6 bases, with 12 bases spanning the gap. The CDR3 runs 14 residues. The chain's CDR3 is CASSLEGRGKTQYF. The CDR3 bases are TGTGCCAGCAGCTTAGAGGGCAGGGGAAAGACCCAGTACTTC.

The chain has TRBV6-5 and TRBJ2-5, with D uncertain. The length of the CDR3 is 15 residues. The germline gives CDR1 MNHEY, CDR2 SVGAGI. With 4 bases removed from V and 2 bases from J, the gap between germline ends came to 14 bases. The CDR3 DNA is TGTGCCAGCAGTTCCCGACGGCTTGGGCAAGAGACCCAGTACTTC. It is translated as CASSSRRLGQETQYF.

V usage is TRBV6-6 and J usage is TRBJ1-5, with TRBD1 as a possible D gene (5 bases). This CDR3 region has 15 residues. Germline assignment: CDR1 MNHNY and CDR2 SVGAGI (reference sequence). The V gene lost 5 bases and the J gene lost 1 base, with 12 bases spanning the gap. CDR3 sequence (DNA): TGTGCCAGCAGTCGGCGCGGGGCAAGCAATCAGCCCCAGCATTTT. Protein product: CASSRRGASNQPQHF.

The chain recombines TRBV7-7 with TRBJ2-2, with D uncertain. From germline, CDR1 is SSHAT and CDR2 FNYEAQ (reference sequence). Between the trimmed V and J ends, which lost 6 bases and 1 base, there was a span of 12 bases. The CDR3 sequence is 15 residues long. CDR3 sequence (DNA): TGTGCCAGCAGTTCCGACCGGGTGAACACCGGGGAGCTGTTTTTT. This gives the protein CASSSDRVNTGELFF.

V is TRBV10-2 and J is TRBJ1-1; D remains ambiguous. Germline V gene lookup returns CDR1 WSHSY and CDR2 SAAADI. Trimming removed 7 bases at V and 6 bases at J, with 15 bases between. The CDR3 runs to 13 residues. For the CDR3, the DNA is TGCGCCAGCACCCTCTCCCGGGTCGCTGAAGCTTTCTTT. It is translated as CASTLSRVAEAFF.

V gene TRBV2 combines with J gene TRBJ2-5; D is possibly TRBD1 or TRBD2 (5 bases each). The germline CDR1 and CDR2 sequences are SNHLY and FYNNEI. Between the trimmed V and J ends, which lost 1 base and 2 bases, there was a span of 20 bases. The CDR3 length is 18 residues. The CDR3 DNA reads TGTGCCAGCAGTGAAGTTTCTGCGGGCCAGGGTGGTCAAGAGACCCAGTACTTC. This sequence encodes CASSEVSAGQGGQETQYF.

This clone occurred a few times. This chain joins TRBV6-1 and TRBJ1-6, with D uncertain. The CDR3 runs 15 residues. The V end lost 1 base, the J end lost 9 bases, and 13 bases lay between the germline ends. Germline V gives CDR1 MNHNS, CDR2 SASEGT. CDR3 region: CASSEGSLSSSPLHF. DNA for the CDR3: TGTGCCAGCAGTGAAGGATCGCTAAGTTCTTCACCCCTCCACTTT.

The chain combines TRBV19 with TRBJ2-2; 7 nucleotides align to TRBD1. CDR1 is LNHDA and CDR2 is SQIVND in the germline V gene (reference sequence). The ends lost 8 bases at V and 4 bases at J; junction bases unmatched: 7. This CDR3 has 14 residues. The CDR3 sequence: CASGHRGATGELFF. The CDR3 bases are TGTGCCAGTGGCCACAGGGGAGCCACCGGGGAGCTGTTTTTT.

J is TRBJ2-7 and V is TRBV4-2, with D uncertain. Germline assignment: CDR1 LGHNA and CDR2 YNFKEQ. This CDR3 region has 15 residues. V gave up 0 bases and J gave up 0 bases, with 9 bases separating them. CDR3 sequence: CASSQDLGSSYEQYF. The CDR3 DNA follows: TGTGCCAGCAGCCAAGATTTGGGTTCCTCCTACGAGCAGTACTTC.

The rearrangement uses TRBV19 and TRBJ2-2; TRBD1 might be the D (8 bases). The CDR3 has 15 amino acids. Looked up from germline, CDR1 is LNHDA and CDR2 is SQIVND (reference sequence). V was cut by 3 bases and J by 7 bases, with 15 bases left in between. The CDR3 is CASSIGQGGYGELFF. DNA for the CDR3: TGTGCCAGTAGTATCGGACAGGGAGGGTACGGGGAGCTGTTTTTT. Complete variable domain (other parts from reference TRBV19 and TRBJ2-2): DGGITQSPKYLFRKEGQNVTLSCEQNLNHDAMYWYRQDPGQGLRLIYYSQIVNDFQKGDIAEGYSVSREKKESFPLTVTSAQKNPTAFYLCASSIGQGGYGELFFGEGSRLTVL.

The chain recombines TRBV7-2 with TRBJ1-4; a possible D gene is TRBD1 (6 bases). The CDR3 extends over 15 amino acids. Germline-derived CDR1 and CDR2 are SGHTA and FQGNSA. Deletions cut 4 bases from V and 8 bases from J, with 17 bases between. CDR3 loop: CASSSDRGFTEKLFF. In DNA form, the CDR3 reads TGTGCCAGCAGCTCGGACAGAGGATTTACAGAAAAACTGTTTTTT.

This chain links TRBV19 with TRBJ2-3; D might be TRBD1 (5 bases). The length of the CDR3 is 15 residues. Trimming cost V 3 bases and J 1 base, with 11 bases left between them. CDR1 and CDR2 (germline): LNHDA, SQIVND (reference sequence). CDR3 sequence reads: CASSIKGYGTDTQYF. In nucleotides, the CDR3 is TGTGCCAGTAGTATCAAGGGGTATGGCACAGATACGCAGTATTTT.

In DNA form, the CDR3 reads TGTGCCAGCAGCGTACCCACCAACCTTCTAACAGGGGTGGCAGGTCAGCCCCAGCATTTT. Translation gives CASSVPTNLLTGVAGQPQHF. This chain connects TRBV9 to TRBJ1-5; 7 nucleotides line up with TRBD1. The CDR3 length is 20 residues. Germline V lookup: CDR1 SGDLS, CDR2 YYNGEE. The junction had 22 bases not matched to a gene; V was cut back by 1 base and J by 6 bases.

The chain carries TRBV7-2 and TRBJ1-1; TRBD1 matches at 9 bases. CDR3 size: 14 residues. The V gene's germline CDR1 is SGHTA and CDR2 FQGNSA. V lost 4 bases and J lost 7; bases outside the gene matches: 7. The chain's CDR3 is CASSSDRGFGEAFF. CDR3 DNA sequence: TGTGCCAGCAGCTCGGACAGGGGCTTTGGTGAAGCTTTCTTT.

This clone showed up just a few times. The rearrangement uses TRBV6-6 and TRBJ2-7, with D possibly TRBD2 on 6 matching bases. The CDR3 length is 11 residues. The V and J ends lost 11 bases and 6 bases respectively, with 14 bases between them. CDR1 and CDR2 from the germline V gene are MNHNY and SVGAGI (reference sequence). DNA for the CDR3: TGTGCCGGCGGGCGGGACGGCGAGCAGTACTTC. Translated: CAGGRDGEQYF.

J is TRBJ2-5 and V is TRBV19; TRBD1 or TRBD2 may be the D gene (5 bases each). CDR1 is LNHDA, CDR2 SQIVND, per germline (reference sequence). Between the trimmed V and J ends, which lost 3 bases and 2 bases, there was a span of 13 bases. The CDR3 spans 15 residues. The CDR3 bases are TGTGCCAGTAGTATGGGACGGATTACTCAAGAGACCCAGTACTTC. The encoded protein is CASSMGRITQETQYF.

This chain uses TRBV28 with TRBJ2-5; D is undetermined. V was clipped by 8 bases and J by 5 bases, with 21 bases between them. This CDR3 is built from 15 residues. CDR1 and CDR2 from the germline V gene are MDHEN and SYDVKM. This chain's CDR3 is CASSGLMEVTETQYF. The CDR3 DNA is TGTGCCAGCTCGGGCCTCATGGAAGTAACGGAGACCCAGTACTTC.

This chain connects TRBV6-1 to TRBJ2-7; TRBD1 matches at 9 bases. The CDR3 is 14 amino acids. J was trimmed by 2 bases and V by 10 bases; bases with no gene match: 9. Germline-derived CDR1 and CDR2 are MNHNS and SASEGT. DNA of the CDR3: TGTGCCACCAGAGTGGGGACAGGGACCTACGAGCAGTACTTC. Translating it yields CATRVGTGTYEQYF.

The rearrangement uses TRBV28 and TRBJ1-5; D ambiguous. The germline V gene encodes CDR1 MDHEN and CDR2 SYDVKM. V gave up 0 bases and J gave up 0 bases, with 9 bases separating them. This CDR3 is 16 amino acids long. The CDR3, as DNA: TGTGCCAGCAGTTTATGGGGTAGAGATAGCAATCAGCCCCAGCATTTT. Residues: CASSLWGRDSNQPQHF.

This clone was recorded only once. The CDR3 DNA reads as TGTGCCAGCCGAAGCGGGGGAACAGATACGCAGTATTTT. It encodes CASRSGGTDTQYF. The J gene is TRBJ2-3, the V gene TRBV7-2; the match to TRBD2 covers 8 bases. The germline V gene encodes CDR1 SGHTA and CDR2 FQGNSA. Trimming at V came to 8 bases and at J to 3 bases, leaving 4 bases not matched to a gene. This CDR3 comprises 13 residues.

This chain uses TRBV4-2 with TRBJ2-2, with 7 bases matching TRBD1. CDR3 length: 16 residues. With 4 bases clipped from V and 4 bases from J, the junction kept 9 bases outside the gene matches. Per the germline V gene, CDR1 is LGHNA and CDR2 is YNFKEQ. The CDR3 DNA reads TGTGCCAGCAGCCCCCAGGGACAGCTAGCCACCGGGGAGCTGTTTTTT. Amino acid sequence: CASSPQGQLATGELFF.

J is TRBJ1-3 and V is TRBV7-8, with D possibly being TRBD1 (6 bases). Germline V gene data show CDR1 as SGHVS and CDR2 as FQNEAQ. The V end lost 5 bases, the J end lost 4 bases, and 15 bases lay between the germline ends. The CDR3 is 15 amino acids. Here the CDR3 DNA reads TGTGCCAGCAGCCCCCGAGGGGGGATAGGAAACACCATATATTTT. Amino acids: CASSPRGGIGNTIYF.

J is TRBJ1-1 and V is TRBV11-2, with D hard to call. CDR3 length: 13 residues. In germline, CDR1 is SGHAT, CDR2 FQNNGV. V was trimmed by 1 base and J by 5 bases, leaving 8 bases between them. As DNA, the CDR3 is TGTGCCAGCAGCTTAGTAGGGAGAACTGAAGCTTTCTTT. Translated, it gives CASSLVGRTEAFF.

Worth noting for this clone: A read error may account for a junction end that differs from germline. The chain recombines TRBV7-2 with TRBJ1-2, with TRBD1 identical over 7 bases. This CDR3 has 13 amino acids. The germline gives CDR1 SGHTA, CDR2 FQGNSA. CDR3 sequence reads: CASSLDRESGYTF. CDR3 bases: TGTGCCAGCAGTTTAGACAGGGAGTCTGGCTACACCTTC.

The V and J genes are TRBV6-1 and TRBJ1-6, with 7 bases identical to TRBD1. V shed 0 bases, J shed 7 bases, and the junction held 12 bases outside the gene matches. This CDR3 has 18 residues. Germline V gene data show CDR1 as MNHNS and CDR2 as SASEGT. CDR3 nucleotides: TGTGCCAGCAGTGAAGCGGCAGTGGAGACAGGGTGGAATTCACCCCTCCACTTT. This encodes CASSEAAVETGWNSPLHF.

This chain joins TRBV28 and TRBJ2-1; 13 positions match TRBD2. Germline V gene data show CDR1 as MDHEN and CDR2 as SYDVKM. V gave up 6 bases and J gave up 0 bases; unmatched junction bases: 11. This CDR3 has 19 residues. In nucleotides, the CDR3 is TGTGCCAGCAGCTCCCGGACTAGCGGGGGCCCCAGCTCCTACAATGAGCAGTTCTTC. Translated, it gives CASSSRTSGGPSSYNEQFF.